The sequence of this TCR beta chain was determined in a study of shared clonotypes between healthy human individuals. The germline V gene encodes CDR1 GTSNPN and CDR2 SVGIG (reference sequence). Deletions cut 6 bases from V and 1 base from J, with 7 bases between. This CDR3 spans 13 amino acids. Naive CD8 cells lacked CD45RO and underwent positive selection for CCR7, leaving out terminally differentiated effector memory CD45RA+ cells. Here immunoSEQ multiplex PCR was the method, and the copy in TCRdb shows in-frame clones only, minus some. The sample yields some 2.1 million clones, roughly 94% seen once.

The specimen sequenced was naive CD8+ T cells sorted from blood. The chain recombines TRBV30 with TRBJ2-6, with D tentatively TRBD2 (6 bases). This clonotype originated in a man younger than 30 in good health. DNA of the CDR3: TGTGCCTGCCGGGGGTCTGGGGCCAACGTCCTGACTTTC. It is translated as CACRGSGANVLTF.